The 4 T cell receptor beta chains reported below all come from one sample, sequenced in a study of CD8 T cells in Susac syndrome. RNA in amounts of roughly 0.5 to 1 ug was reverse transcribed with random hexamers. TCRdb re-called the immunoSEQ multiplex PCR reads through MiXCR, storing one row per CDR3 protein. Of 71,000 or so distinct CDR3 sequences listed, roughly 93% were seen once; the top ten hold approximately 0.15%. The specimen sequenced was CD4+ T cells from PBMCs. The receptors were sampled from a human donor with Susac syndrome.

The gene calls are TRBV6-4 and TRBJ2-3; unclear D gene. The CDR3 loop spans 13 amino acids. From germline, CDR1 is MRHNA and CDR2 SNTAGT. V lost 7 bases, J lost 0 bases, and 8 bases lay in between. The CDR3 loop reads CASTQFSTDTQYF. The CDR3 DNA follows: TGTGCCAGCACACAGTTTAGCACAGATACGCAGTATTTT.

The chain links TRBV20-1 to TRBJ2-6; D possibly corresponds to TRBD2 (6 bases). The germline V gene encodes CDR1 DFQATT and CDR2 SNEGSKA (reference sequence). The CDR3 loop spans 16 amino acids. V was shortened by 3 bases and J by 0 bases, with 12 bases between the two germline ends. CDR3 nucleotides: TGCAGTGCTAGGGAGGGGAGACCCTCTGGGGCCAACGTCCTGACTTTC. This sequence encodes CSAREGRPSGANVLTF.

The J gene is TRBJ1-6, the V gene TRBV5-8; TRBD1 agrees at 8 bases. CDR1 and CDR2 (germline): SGHTS, YDEGEE. Trimming cost V 4 bases and J 3 bases; bases outside gene matches: 6. The CDR3 is 16 residues long. The CDR3 protein is CASSAGTGLYNSPLHF. DNA of the CDR3: TGTGCCAGCAGCGCTGGGACAGGTCTCTATAATTCACCCCTCCACTTT. The full variable domain, completed using reference TRBV5-8 and TRBJ1-6, is EAGVTQSPTHLIKTRGQQATLRCSPISGHTSVYWYQQALGLGLQFLLWYDEGEERNRGNFPPRFSGRQFPNYSSELNVNALELEDSALYLCASSAGTGLYNSPLHFGNGTRLTVT.

This clonotype has a handful of counts. The chain recombines TRBV18 with TRBJ2-5, with 7 bases fitting TRBD1. Germline assignment: CDR1 KGHSH and CDR2 LQKENI. Trimming at V came to 5 bases and at J to 2 bases, leaving 5 bases not matched to a gene. The CDR3 spans 14 residues. The CDR3 DNA reads TGTGCCAGCTCAGCTCCGGGACAGCAAGAGACCCAGTACTTC. Translated, it gives CASSAPGQQETQYF.